The 17 T cell receptor beta chains presented below share a single source sample, sequenced in a study of cytomegalovirus exposure and HLA in healthy donors. The PCR was carried out with 60 Vbeta primers and 13 Jbeta primers. Repertoires were generated with immunoSEQ multiplex PCR, while TCRdb's copy carries only in-frame clones and drops some. The table includes about 190,000 clones, more than 75% detected once. The sample taken for sequencing was PBMCs. All receptors derive from a young woman in good health and CMV-seropositive.

The chain carries TRBV30 and TRBJ1-6; D gene uncertain. This CDR3 comprises 17 residues. Germline V gene data show CDR1 as GTSNPN and CDR2 as SVGIG (reference sequence). V lost 4 bases and J 7 bases, leaving 23 bases between the germline ends. CDR3 protein: CAWTNLRNRGRNSPLHF. Here the CDR3 DNA reads TGTGCCTGGACCAACCTGAGGAACAGAGGGAGGAATTCACCCCTCCACTTT. Looking up the rest from reference TRBV30 and TRBJ1-6 gives the full variable domain: SQTIHQWPATLVQPVGSPLSLECTVEGTSNPNLYWYRQAAGRGLQLLFYSVGIGQISSEVPQNLSASRPQDRQFILSSKKLLLSDSGFYLCAWTNLRNRGRNSPLHFGNGTRLTVT.

This chain uses TRBV5-1 with TRBJ2-2; 12 nucleotides match TRBD1. The CDR3 is made up of 17 amino acids. Germline CDR1 reads SGHRS; CDR2 reads YFSETQ. V dropped 0 bases and J dropped 4; count of bases not matched to a gene: 4. CDR3 in DNA: TGCGCCAGCAGCTTGGCGGGACAGGGGGCTATCACCGGGGAGCTGTTTTTT. This gives the protein CASSLAGQGAITGELFF.

The chain links TRBV7-8 to TRBJ2-3, with D hard to call. Trimming took 1 base from V and 0 from J, leaving 11 bases between them. The germline gives CDR1 SGHVS, CDR2 FQNEAQ. The CDR3 sequence is 16 residues long. The DNA of the CDR3 is TGTGCCAGCAGCTTAGGGGCAGACCCTAGCACAGATACGCAGTATTTT. Translating it yields CASSLGADPSTDTQYF.

The CDR3 spells CASSFPSGGDNEQFF. The CDR3, as DNA: TGTGCCAGCAGCTTTCCCAGCGGGGGGGATAATGAGCAGTTCTTC. The chain recombines TRBV6-6 with TRBJ2-1; TRBD2 matches at 10 bases. CDR3 size: 15 residues. The junction had 9 bases not matched to a gene; V was cut back by 6 bases and J by 7 bases. In germline, CDR1 is MNHNY, CDR2 SVGAGI (reference sequence).

DNA of the CDR3: TGCAGCGTGGCTGAGGGCAACGATGGCTACACCTTC. This translates into CSVAEGNDGYTF. V is TRBV29-1 and J is TRBJ1-2, with unresolved D. The V and J ends lost 6 bases and 6 bases respectively, with 14 bases between them. Germline V gene data show CDR1 as SQVTM and CDR2 as ANQGSEA. CDR3 length equals 12 residues. Filled out from reference TRBV29-1 and TRBJ1-2, the complete variable domain reads SAVISQKPSRDICQRGTSLTIQCQVDSQVTMMFWYRQQPGQSLTLIATANQGSEATYESGFVIDKFPISRPNLTFSTLTVSNMSPEDSSIYLCSVAEGNDGYTFGSGTRLTVV.

The V gene is TRBV19, the J gene TRBJ2-2; 8 bases align to TRBD2. In germline, CDR1 is LNHDA, CDR2 SQIVND (reference sequence). The V and J ends lost 6 bases and 4 bases, in that order; junction bases with no gene match: 7. The CDR3 length is 15 residues. As DNA, the CDR3 is TGTGCCAGTAGATCGGGGGGGCGGCTCACCGGGGAGCTGTTTTTT. It is translated as CASRSGGRLTGELFF.

CDR3 region: CASRPPKGAQYF. In nucleotides, the CDR3 is TGTGCCAGCAGGCCCCCGAAGGGGGCCCAGTACTTC. The V and J genes are TRBV27 and TRBJ2-5; D is possibly TRBD1 (6 bases). There are 12 residues in the CDR3. Germline V gene sequence: CDR1 MNHEY, CDR2 SMNVEV (reference sequence). Trimming cost V 6 bases and J 9 bases, with 14 bases left between them.

This clone was detected only a few times. The chain joins TRBV19 to TRBJ2-1; tentative D call: TRBD2 (6 bases). Germline V gives CDR1 LNHDA, CDR2 SQIVND (reference sequence). This CDR3 has 15 residues. V lost 1 base, J lost 8 bases, and 15 bases lay in between. As DNA, the CDR3 is TGTGCCAGTAGTATAGTAGGTTCGGGAGTCGATGAGCAGTTCTTC. Its translation is CASSIVGSGVDEQFF.

The chain links TRBV7-6 to TRBJ2-7; perhaps TRBD1 as D (6 bases). In germline, CDR1 is SGHVS, CDR2 FNYEAQ. The CDR3 covers 13 residues. The V gene lost 6 bases and the J gene lost 5 bases, with 14 bases spanning the gap. This chain's CDR3 is CASRDETGNEQYF. Here the CDR3 DNA reads TGTGCCAGCAGGGACGAAACAGGGAACGAGCAGTACTTC.

The rearrangement uses TRBV19 and TRBJ2-2; 12 nucleotides agree with TRBD2. Germline CDR1 is LNHDA and CDR2 is SQIVND (reference sequence). The CDR3 is made up of 16 amino acids. V dropped 6 bases and J dropped 7; count of bases not matched to a gene: 9. CDR3 bases: TGTGCCAGTAGATACCTAGCGGGAGGGCCGAGCGGGGAGCTGTTTTTT. It yields the protein CASRYLAGGPSGELFF.

This clone was seen once. This rearrangement joins TRBV5-4 to TRBJ2-2, with 7 bases matching TRBD1. Trimming took 4 bases from V and 4 from J; bases not matched to a gene: 4. This CDR3 contains 14 residues. CDR1 SGHNT and CDR2 YYREEE come from the germline V gene (reference sequence). CDR3 coding DNA: TGTGCCAGCAGCATAAGACAGGGCACCGGGGAGCTGTTTTTT. It specifies CASSIRQGTGELFF.

The gene calls are TRBV5-1 and TRBJ2-3, with D tentatively TRBD2 (6 bases). The ends were cut back, 7 bases at V and 9 bases at J, with 12 bases in the middle. Per the germline V gene, CDR1 is SGHRS and CDR2 is YFSETQ. The CDR3 is 11 amino acids. The CDR3 DNA sequence: TGCGCCAGCTTGGAGGGGAGCACGCAGTATTTT. It is translated as CASLEGSTQYF.

The CDR3 region has the DNA TGTGCCAGCAGTGCCCAGGGCGGAGAGACCCAGTACTTC. Translated: CASSAQGGETQYF. The chain is built from TRBV2 and TRBJ2-5; maybe TRBD1 (5 bases). Trimming removed 4 bases from V and 4 bases from J, with 10 bases in between. In germline, CDR1 is SNHLY, CDR2 FYNNEI. This CDR3 has 13 amino acids.

There are a few counts of this clone. The chain carries TRBV23-1 and TRBJ1-1; 9 nucleotides line up with TRBD1. TRBV23-1 is classed as an ORF, of uncertain function. After removal of 8 bases from V and 8 bases from J, the junction contained 12 bases not matched to a gene. There are 14 residues in the CDR3. The CDR3 DNA reads as TGCGCCAGCCCTCCGGACAGGGGAATCCCCGAAGCTTTCTTT. It is translated as CASPPDRGIPEAFF.

The chain recombines TRBV7-9 with TRBJ2-5; TRBD2 agrees at 12 bases. Germline V CDR1 and CDR2: SEHNR, FQNEAQ (reference sequence). This CDR3 has 15 residues. Losses at the gene ends were 5 bases for V and 2 bases for J; bases not matched to a gene: 3. This chain's CDR3 is CASSPGLAGQETQYF. The DNA of the CDR3 is TGTGCCAGCAGCCCAGGACTAGCGGGACAAGAGACCCAGTACTTC.

This rearrangement joins TRBV5-4 to TRBJ2-1; 11 nucleotides agree with TRBD2. The trim removed 4 bases at V and 4 bases at J, leaving 7 bases unmatched. CDR1 SGHNT and CDR2 YYREEE come from the germline V gene (reference sequence). This CDR3 spans 16 amino acids. The CDR3, as DNA: TGTGCCAGCAGCCCTAATCTAGCGGGAGGTTACAATGAGCAGTTCTTC. Its protein is CASSPNLAGGYNEQFF.

V gene TRBV16 combines with J gene TRBJ1-3; possibly TRBD1 for D (5 bases). The V end lost 2 bases, the J end lost 0 bases, and 5 bases lay between the germline ends. This CDR3 spans 14 amino acids. Germline V gives CDR1 KGHSY, CDR2 FQNENV. As DNA, the CDR3 is TGTGCCAGCAGCCAAGGGGCCTCTGGAAACACCATATATTTT. As protein: CASSQGASGNTIYF.